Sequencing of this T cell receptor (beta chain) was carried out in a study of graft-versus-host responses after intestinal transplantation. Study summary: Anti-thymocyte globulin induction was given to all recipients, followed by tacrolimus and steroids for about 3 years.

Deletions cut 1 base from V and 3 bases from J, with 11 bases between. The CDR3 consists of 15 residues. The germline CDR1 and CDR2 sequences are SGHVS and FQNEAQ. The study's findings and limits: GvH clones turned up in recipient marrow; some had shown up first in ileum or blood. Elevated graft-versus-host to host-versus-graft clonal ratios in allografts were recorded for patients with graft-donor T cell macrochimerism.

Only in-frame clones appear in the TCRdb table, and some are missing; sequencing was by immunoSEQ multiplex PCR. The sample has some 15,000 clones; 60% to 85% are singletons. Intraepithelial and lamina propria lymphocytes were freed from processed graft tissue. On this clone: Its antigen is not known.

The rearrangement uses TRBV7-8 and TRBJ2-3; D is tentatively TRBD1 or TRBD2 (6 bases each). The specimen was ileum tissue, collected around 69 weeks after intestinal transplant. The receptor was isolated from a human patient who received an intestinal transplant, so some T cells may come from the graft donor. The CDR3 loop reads CASSLGGAGTDTQYF. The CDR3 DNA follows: TGTGCCAGCAGCTTAGGGGGGGCCGGTACAGATACGCAGTATTTT.